These 28 T cell receptor beta chains came from one sample sequenced in a study of HIV-infected patients and healthy controls. Using its own MiXCR run on the 5' RACE reads, TCRdb lists one record per CDR3 protein. The table records tens of thousands of distinct CDR3 sequences, roughly 21% of them present only once. Sequencing was carried out using CD4+ T cells from blood. The receptors come from a human donor in good health.

This clonotype was observed a few times. The chain combines TRBV20-1 with TRBJ2-7; D is perhaps TRBD1 (6 bases). Trimming took off 5 bases at V and 3 bases at J, with 17 bases between the two ends. Germline V gene data show CDR1 as DFQATT and CDR2 as SNEGSKA (reference sequence). There are 14 residues in the CDR3. The CDR3 DNA reads as TGCAGTGCTGCCCCTTGGGGGCTCATCTACGAGCAGTACTTC. The encoded protein is CSAAPWGLIYEQYF.

The sample holds many counts of this clonotype. This chain links TRBV10-3 with TRBJ1-1; 7 nucleotides line up with TRBD1. The V gene end was trimmed by 4 bases and the J gene end by 1 base; junction bases not matched to a gene: 9. This CDR3 contains 16 residues. In germline, CDR1 is ENHRY, CDR2 SYGVKD. CDR3 amino acids: CAISVSQTGTNTEAFF. CDR3 DNA sequence: TGTGCCATCAGTGTGTCCCAGACAGGGACGAACACTGAAGCTTTCTTT.

The V call is TRBV7-2, the J call TRBJ1-1, with D tentatively TRBD1 (5 bases). Deletions cut 2 bases from V and 1 base from J, with 17 bases between. The CDR3 is made up of 17 amino acids. The germline CDR1 and CDR2 sequences are SGHTA and FQGNSA. DNA of the CDR3: TGTGCCAGCAGCTTACGCAATTTGGCGGGACCGAACACTGAAGCTTTCTTT. The encoded protein is CASSLRNLAGPNTEAFF.

At least ten counts were recorded for this clonotype. The chain joins TRBV2 to TRBJ1-2, with a possible D match to TRBD1 (5 bases). Trimming left V 3 bases short and J 8 bases short, with 13 bases between. CDR1 and CDR2 from the germline V gene are SNHLY and FYNNEI. The CDR3 is 13 amino acids. CDR3 coding DNA: TGTGCCAGCAGTGACGCAGCAGGGAAAGGCTACACCTTC. It yields the protein CASSDAAGKGYTF.

This clonotype appeared many times. This chain connects TRBV24-1 to TRBJ2-3; D ambiguous. The CDR3 sequence is 16 residues long. Deletions cut 1 base from V and 1 base from J, with 11 bases between. Looked up from germline, CDR1 is KGHDR and CDR2 is SFDVKD. The CDR3 loop reads CATSDFTGVGTDTQYF. The DNA for the CDR3 is TGTGCCACCAGTGATTTTACTGGGGTGGGCACAGATACGCAGTATTTT.

This clonotype occurred many times. V gene TRBV3-1 combines with J gene TRBJ2-5; 7 bases map to TRBD2. Losses at the gene ends were 1 base for V and 5 bases for J; bases not matched to a gene: 10. Germline lookup yields CDR1 LGHDT and CDR2 YNNKEL (reference sequence). This CDR3 is built from 16 residues. The DNA for the CDR3 is TGTGCCAGCAGCCAAGTAGGGGCGGGAGCACGGGAGACCCAGTACTTC. Protein sequence: CASSQVGAGARETQYF.

This clonotype occurred many times. Its ends do not fully match the called genes, so a read error is possible. The gene calls are TRBV7-7 and TRBJ2-2; 9 bases align to TRBD1. The CDR3 spans 16 residues. Germline V gene data show CDR1 as SSHAT and CDR2 as FNYEAQ (reference sequence). CDR3 nucleotides: TGTGCTAGCAGCCAACGGACAGGGGTGAACACCGGGGAGCTGTTTTTT. Its translation: CASSQRTGVNTGELFF.

V gene TRBV6-2 or TRBV6-3 combines with J gene TRBJ2-5; D ambiguous. CDR3 length equals 13 residues. From germline, CDR1 is MNHEY and CDR2 SVGEGT. V was cut by 7 bases and J by 1 base, with 10 bases left in between. CDR3 loop: CASNRPAQETQYF. DNA for the CDR3: TGTGCCAGCAACCGTCCCGCCCAAGAGACCCAGTACTTC.

The genes are TRBV7-8 and TRBJ1-3; D unresolved. The germline CDR1 and CDR2 sequences are SGHVS and FQNEAQ. V lost 5 bases, J lost 5 bases, and 16 bases lay in between. The CDR3 spans 15 residues. CDR3: CASSPRRLNRNTIYF. CDR3 in DNA: TGTGCCAGCAGCCCCCGTCGTTTGAATCGAAACACCATATATTTT.

This clonotype has a count of ten or more. This sequence joins TRBV11-1 and TRBJ1-1; perhaps TRBD1 as D (5 bases). In germline, CDR1 is SGHAT, CDR2 FQDESV (reference sequence). The CDR3 sequence is 14 residues long. V lost 2 bases to trimming and J lost 3 bases, with 10 bases between them. The CDR3 region has the DNA TGTGCCAGCAGCTTAAGGGGAAAGGACACTGAAGCTTTCTTT. Its translation is CASSLRGKDTEAFF.

This rearrangement joins TRBV7-2 to TRBJ1-2; unclear D gene. The V gene's germline CDR1 is SGHTA and CDR2 FQGNSA. The ends were cut back, 3 bases at V and 0 bases at J, with 11 bases in the middle. The CDR3 loop spans 15 amino acids. The CDR3 loop reads CASSLSPQANYGYTF. The CDR3 region has the DNA TGTGCCAGCAGCTTGAGCCCCCAAGCTAACTATGGCTACACCTTC. The full variable domain, its missing parts supplied by reference TRBV7-2 and TRBJ1-2, is GAGVSQSPSNKVTEKGKDVELRCDPISGHTALYWYRQSLGQGLEFLIYFQGNSAPDKSGLPSDRFSAERTGGSVSTLTIQRTQQEDSAVYLCASSLSPQANYGYTFGSGTRLTVV.

V usage is TRBV6-5 and J usage is TRBJ2-6; 8 bases fit TRBD2. The CDR3 has 16 residues. The V gene's germline CDR1 is MNHEY and CDR2 SVGAGI. V dropped 6 bases and J dropped 3; count of bases not matched to a gene: 7. The CDR3 region has the DNA TGTGCCAGCAGCGGGGGGGCCTTTCGTGGGGCCAACGTCCTGACTTTC. Translating it yields CASSGGAFRGANVLTF.

This clonotype came up a few times. The chain uses TRBV6-2 or TRBV6-3 and TRBJ2-7, with D perhaps matching TRBD1 or TRBD2 (6 bases each). This CDR3 has 15 residues. Germline loops: CDR1 MNHEY, CDR2 SVGEGT. V was clipped by 6 bases and J by 0 bases, with 15 bases between them. This CDR3 is CASSPGGTSSYEQYF. CDR3 nucleotide sequence: TGTGCCAGCAGCCCTGGGGGGACATCCTCCTACGAGCAGTACTTC.

This sequence joins TRBV11-2 and TRBJ1-1; 10 nucleotides match TRBD1. The germline V gene has CDR1 SGHAT and CDR2 FQNNGV. CDR3 length: 12 residues. V shed 8 bases and J 4 bases; nucleotides not matched to a gene: 1. CDR3 sequence: CASGTGATEAFF. CDR3 nucleotides: TGTGCCAGCGGGACAGGGGCCACTGAAGCTTTCTTT. Full variable domain (remainder filled in from reference TRBV11-2 and TRBJ1-1): EAGVAQSPRYKIIEKRQSVAFWCNPISGHATLYWYQQILGQGPKLLIQFQNNGVVDDSQLPKDRFSAERLKGVDSTLKIQPAKLEDSAVYLCASGTGATEAFFGQGTRLTVV.

The chain combines TRBV10-3 with TRBJ2-7; no clear D gene. The CDR3 totals 11 residues. Germline V CDR1 and CDR2: ENHRY, SYGVKD. V gave up 8 bases and J gave up 4 bases, with 9 bases separating them. The CDR3 loop is CAISTLYEQYF. The CDR3 DNA reads as TGTGCCATCTCGACTCTTTACGAGCAGTACTTC.

This clonotype appeared many times. The V call is TRBV6-1, the J call TRBJ2-3, with 16 bases aligning to TRBD2. The ends lost 0 bases at V and 5 bases at J; junction bases unmatched: 8. CDR1 is MNHNS and CDR2 is SASEGT in the germline V gene. The length of the CDR3 is 19 residues. The CDR3 region has the DNA TGTGCCAGCAGTGAAGCGTACGGGACTAGCGGGAGGGCCGGAGATACGCAGTATTTT. This translates into CASSEAYGTSGRAGDTQYF.

The table lists this clonotype with a few counts. The gene calls are TRBV10-3 and TRBJ1-2; D call uncertain. Germline CDR1 reads ENHRY; CDR2 reads SYGVKD. The CDR3 totals 12 residues. Trimming shortened V by 4 bases and J by 5 bases, and 8 bases separated the two germline ends. The CDR3 DNA follows: TGTGCCATCAGTGCCGTCAGATATGGCTACACCTTC. This translates into CAISAVRYGYTF.

This clonotype has only one observation. V gene TRBV12-3 or TRBV12-4 combines with J gene TRBJ1-2; the D is unclear. The V and J ends lost 3 bases and 4 bases respectively, with 15 bases between them. CDR3 size: 15 residues. CDR3 residues: CASSLSPRIFYGYTF. DNA of the CDR3: TGTGCCAGCAGTTTGAGCCCCAGGATTTTCTATGGCTACACCTTC.

Only a few counts were recorded for this clonotype. The J gene is TRBJ1-2, the V gene TRBV6-2 or TRBV6-3, with D hard to call. CDR1 MNHEY and CDR2 SVGEGT come from the germline V gene. V was cut by 7 bases and J by 2 bases, with 5 bases left in between. CDR3 length: 11 amino acids. The CDR3 coding sequence is TGTGCCAGCACCAGCAACTATGGCTACACCTTC. Amino acid sequence: CASTSNYGYTF.

CDR3 in amino acids: CASKITGNTEAFF. Here the CDR3 DNA reads TGTGCCAGCAAAATCACAGGGAACACTGAAGCTTTCTTT. The V call is TRBV6-2 or TRBV6-3, the J call TRBJ1-1, with D perhaps matching TRBD1 (5 bases). This CDR3 is built from 13 residues. The V end lost 7 bases, the J end lost 1 base, and 10 bases lay between the germline ends. Germline assignment: CDR1 MNHEY and CDR2 SVGEGT.

This clonotype was recorded at least ten times. J is TRBJ2-7 and V is TRBV11-2; the D gene is possibly TRBD2 (5 bases). This CDR3 contains 15 residues. Per the germline V gene, CDR1 is SGHAT and CDR2 is FQNNGV. V was trimmed by 4 bases and J by 3 bases, leaving 16 bases between them. CDR3 region: CASSSPRLGSYEQYF. The CDR3 DNA reads as TGTGCCAGCAGCTCCCCCCGGCTAGGGAGCTACGAGCAGTACTTC.

The chain recombines TRBV27 with TRBJ2-5; TRBD1 is a possible D gene (6 bases). The V and J ends lost 8 bases and 5 bases respectively, with 15 bases between them. The CDR3 is 13 amino acids. Germline-derived CDR1 and CDR2 are MNHEY and SMNVEV (reference sequence). The CDR3 loop is CASRPDRRETQYF. For the CDR3, the DNA is TGTGCCAGCCGCCCGGACAGACGGGAGACCCAGTACTTC.

This clonotype was seen more than once but under ten times. This chain uses TRBV11-1 with TRBJ2-3; maybe TRBD2 (5 bases). From germline, CDR1 is SGHAT and CDR2 FQDESV (reference sequence). The CDR3 length is 14 residues. Trimming took off 5 bases at V and 6 bases at J, with 15 bases between the two ends. This chain's CDR3 is CASSPALAADTQYF. The CDR3 DNA reads TGTGCCAGCAGCCCCGCGCTAGCAGCCGATACGCAGTATTTT. The full variable domain, in which reference TRBV11-1 and TRBJ2-3 provide the parts outside the CDR3, is EAEVAQSPRYKITEKSQAVAFWCDPISGHATLYWYRQILGQGPELLVQFQDESVVDDSQLPKDRFSAERLKGVDSTLKIQPAELGDSAMYLCASSPALAADTQYFGPGTRLTVL.

This clonotype showed up many times. The chain couples TRBV3-1 to TRBJ2-1; the match to TRBD2 covers 9 bases. The J segment lost 7 bases and the V segment lost 3 bases, leaving 19 bases of the junction unmatched. Germline CDR1 and CDR2: LGHDT and YNNKEL (reference sequence). CDR3 length: 19 residues. CDR3 sequence reads: CASSQETGTSSSQRNEQFF. For the CDR3, the DNA is TGTGCCAGCAGCCAGGAGACCGGGACTAGCTCTTCCCAGAGGAATGAGCAGTTCTTC.

Ten or more counts support this clonotype. The chain is built from TRBV20-1 and TRBJ2-4, with 9 bases aligning to TRBD2. This CDR3 spans 13 amino acids. The junction had 1 base not matched to a gene; V was cut back by 4 bases and J by 3 bases. From germline, CDR1 is DFQATT and CDR2 SNEGSKA (reference sequence). The CDR3 loop reads CSAIAGVKNIQYF. The CDR3 DNA follows: TGCAGTGCTATAGCGGGAGTCAAAAACATTCAGTACTTC.

CDR3 DNA sequence: TGCAGTGCCCCACTAGCGGGACGGGAGTTCTATGAGCAGTTCTTC. As protein: CSAPLAGREFYEQFF. The gene calls are TRBV20-1 and TRBJ2-1; 10 nucleotides align to TRBD2. The J segment lost 8 bases and the V segment lost 6 bases, leaving 13 bases of the junction unmatched. This CDR3 contains 15 residues. The germline V gene has CDR1 DFQATT and CDR2 SNEGSKA (reference sequence).

This clonotype was observed a few times. The chain couples TRBV19 to TRBJ2-7; 8 bases fit TRBD2. The V segment lost 2 bases and the J segment 7 bases; nucleotides outside the gene matches: 10. The CDR3 consists of 15 residues. Germline V gene lookup returns CDR1 LNHDA and CDR2 SQIVND (reference sequence). CDR3 region: CASSITGTRGSEQYF. The CDR3 DNA reads TGTGCCAGTAGTATAACCGGGACTAGAGGGTCGGAGCAGTACTTC.

The chain carries TRBV9 and TRBJ2-7; TRBD1 is a possible D gene (5 bases). This CDR3 region has 13 residues. CDR1 is SGDLS, CDR2 YYNGEE, per germline. V shed 2 bases and J shed 6 bases, with 12 bases lying between them. The CDR3 DNA is TGTGCCAGCAGCGTGGAGAGCACAGGCGAGCAGTACTTC. Encoded protein: CASSVESTGEQYF.